This TCR beta chain was recovered during a study of blood T cells in healthy people across ages. V was trimmed by 1 base and J by 0 bases, leaving 10 bases between them. CDR3 size: 15 residues. Germline V CDR1 and CDR2: SGHTA, FQGNSA. The second PCR ran about 6 to 11 cycles with a sample-barcoded 5' primer and J-beta primers. TCRdb itself ran the 5' RACE reads through MiXCR, one entry per CDR3 protein. Found here are some 900,000 distinct CDR3 sequences, 40% to 60% of them singletons; the top ten hold roughly 13%. The table lists this clonotype with many counts. This clonotype originated in a man between 25 and 39 years old in good health. The material sequenced was blood. The rearrangement joins TRBV7-2 to TRBJ2-7; D call uncertain. CDR3 residues: CASSLVGDTSYEQYF. CDR3 DNA: TGTGCCAGCAGCTTAGTCGGCGACACCTCCTACGAGCAGTACTTC.